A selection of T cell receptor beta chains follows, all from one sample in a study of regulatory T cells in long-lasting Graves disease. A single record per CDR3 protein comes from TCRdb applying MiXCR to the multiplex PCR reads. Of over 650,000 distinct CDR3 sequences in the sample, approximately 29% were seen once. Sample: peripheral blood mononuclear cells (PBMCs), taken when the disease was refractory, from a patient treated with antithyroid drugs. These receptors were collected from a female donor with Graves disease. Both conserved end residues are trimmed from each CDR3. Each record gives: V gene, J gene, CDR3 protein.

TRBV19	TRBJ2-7	ASSIGGASGVSYEQY
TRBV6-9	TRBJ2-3	ASSYQARRSTDTQY
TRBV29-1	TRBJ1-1	SVARQGTEAF
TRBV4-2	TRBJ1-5	ASSQTSQPQH
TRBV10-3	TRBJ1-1	AISRGSTEAF
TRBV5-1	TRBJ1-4	ASSLAPGREKLF
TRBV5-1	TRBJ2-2	ASSRLGDGELF
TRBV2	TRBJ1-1	ASTRQGTNAEAF
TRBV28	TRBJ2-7	ASSQTKGLDAYEQY
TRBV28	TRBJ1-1	ASSDRALNTEAF
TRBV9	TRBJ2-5	ASTSEGEDGTQY
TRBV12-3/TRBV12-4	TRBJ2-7	ASSTFGQKFAYEQY
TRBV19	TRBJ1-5	ASSMTGNSNQPQH
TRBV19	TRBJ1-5	ASSIKGASNQPQH
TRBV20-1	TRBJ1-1	SARMGVGTEAF
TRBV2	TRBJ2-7	ASVPRDRQRYEQY